Shown below are 25 T cell receptor beta chains from a single sample sequenced in a study of blood T cell repertoires in COVID-19. The protocol was immunoSEQ multiplex PCR, while the TCRdb copy is restricted to in-frame clones and leaves out a portion. Here the sample spans 160,000 or so clones, around 80% being singletons. Specimen: peripheral blood. Every receptor here comes from a woman older than 75 with acute or convalescent COVID-19.

The CDR3, as DNA: TGTGCCAGCAGCGGCAGGGCGGGGGACACTGAAGCTTTCTTT. It translates to CASSGRAGDTEAFF. The rearrangement joins TRBV5-4 to TRBJ1-1; tentatively, D is TRBD1 (5 bases). Trimming pared 4 bases from V and 3 bases from J, leaving 13 bases between. CDR1 SGHNT and CDR2 YYREEE come from the germline V gene (reference sequence). This CDR3 has 14 amino acids. The variable domain in full, completed from reference TRBV5-4 and TRBJ1-1, reads ETGVTQSPTHLIKTRGQQVTLRCSSQSGHNTVSWYQQALGQGPQFIFQYYREEENGRGNFPPRFSGLQFPNYSSELNVNALELDDSALYLCASSGRAGDTEAFFGQGTRLTVV.

This clone has more than one count but fewer than ten. V is TRBV29-1 and J is TRBJ1-2, with 8 nucleotides matching TRBD1. Germline CDR1 is SQVTM and CDR2 is ANQGSEA. J lost 4 bases, V lost 4 bases, and 5 bases had no gene match. This CDR3 comprises 13 residues. The CDR3 loop reads CSVAAGGSYGYTF. The CDR3 nucleotides are TGCAGCGTTGCGGCAGGGGGCTCCTATGGCTACACCTTC. Together with reference TRBV29-1 and TRBJ1-2, the CDR3 gives the full variable domain: SAVISQKPSRDICQRGTSLTIQCQVDSQVTMMFWYRQQPGQSLTLIATANQGSEATYESGFVIDKFPISRPNLTFSTLTVSNMSPEDSSIYLCSVAAGGSYGYTFGSGTRLTVV.

For the CDR3, the DNA is TGTGCCAGCAGCGTTTCACAGGGGCCAGAGACCCAGTACTTC. This sequence encodes CASSVSQGPETQYF. J is TRBJ2-5 and V is TRBV9, with 7 bases that match TRBD1. The length of the CDR3 is 14 residues. CDR1 and CDR2 (germline): SGDLS, YYNGEE. V shed 2 bases and J 4 bases; nucleotides not matched to a gene: 5.

The sample holds many counts of this clone. The J gene is TRBJ2-5, the V gene TRBV7-8, with 11 bases aligning to TRBD1. The CDR3 has 16 residues. Germline trimming cut 3 bases from V and 0 bases from J; bases unmatched to any gene: 3. CDR1 is SGHVS and CDR2 is FQNEAQ in the germline V gene. The CDR3 reads CASSFRTGGYQETQYF. In DNA, the CDR3 is TGTGCCAGCAGCTTTCGGACAGGGGGCTACCAAGAGACCCAGTACTTC.

The chain is built from TRBV7-8 and TRBJ1-5; D possibly corresponds to TRBD1 (6 bases). CDR3 length: 15 amino acids. Per germline, CDR1 SGHVS and CDR2 FQNEAQ. V lost 0 bases to trimming and J lost 4 bases, with 10 bases between them. In DNA form, the CDR3 reads TGTGCCAGCAGCTTAGCTTTAGGACAGAATCAGCCCCAGCATTTT. Translating it yields CASSLALGQNQPQHF.

The chain joins TRBV28 to TRBJ2-7; perhaps TRBD1 as D (5 bases). Trimming removed 7 bases at V and 4 bases at J, with 14 bases between. CDR1 is MDHEN, CDR2 SYDVKM, per germline. There are 13 residues in the CDR3. The CDR3 sequence is CASMKGVRYEQYF. The CDR3 nucleotides are TGTGCCAGCATGAAAGGGGTGAGGTACGAGCAGTACTTC.

A few counts support this clone. CDR3 loop: CASSQRTGAYEQYF. For the CDR3, the DNA is TGTGCCAGTAGTCAGAGGACAGGGGCCTACGAGCAGTACTTC. The chain recombines TRBV19 with TRBJ2-7; 9 bases fit TRBD1. V lost 5 bases, J lost 2 bases, and 4 bases stayed unmatched. CDR1 is LNHDA, CDR2 SQIVND, per germline (reference sequence). The CDR3 loop spans 14 amino acids.

The chain links TRBV5-4 to TRBJ1-2; no firm D call. CDR1 and CDR2 from the germline V gene are SGHNT and YYREEE (reference sequence). This CDR3 is built from 12 residues. Trimming cost V 2 bases and J 4 bases, with 6 bases left between them. The CDR3 region has the DNA TGTGCCAGCAGCTTCGACACCTATGGCTACACCTTC. Protein product: CASSFDTYGYTF.

The V gene is TRBV6-1, the J gene TRBJ1-6, with D possibly matching TRBD1 (5 bases). V lost 0 bases and J lost 9, with 15 bases in between. The CDR3 has 16 residues. Germline CDR1 reads MNHNS; CDR2 reads SASEGT. The CDR3 spells CASSEAGLGGGSPLHF. The CDR3 nucleotides read TGTGCCAGCAGTGAAGCGGGACTGGGCGGTGGTTCACCCCTCCACTTT.

The chain couples TRBV7-9 to TRBJ2-1, with a tentative D call TRBD2 (5 bases). Germline CDR1 reads SEHNR; CDR2 reads FQNEAQ (reference sequence). The CDR3 is 14 amino acids. V lost 5 bases to trimming and J lost 1 base, with 9 bases between them. The CDR3 bases are TGTGCCAGCAGCCCAGACTATTCCTACAATGAGCAGTTCTTC. Its protein product is CASSPDYSYNEQFF.

The table lists this clone with a few counts. The chain carries TRBV21-1 and TRBJ2-1; the DNA was not used to check the table's D call, TRBD1. TRBV21-1 is shown as a pseudogene. The CDR3 is 19 amino acids. CDR3 sequence: CASSTLPGQPSRFYNEQFF. DNA of the CDR3: TGTGCCAGCAGTACGCTACCGGGACAGCCCTCGAGGTTCTACAATGAGCAGTTCTTC.

This clone has just one count. The chain uses TRBV28 and TRBJ1-3, with D possibly TRBD1 on 5 matching bases. V lost 1 base, J lost 0 bases, and 16 bases lay in between. The CDR3 is made up of 18 amino acids. The V gene's germline CDR1 is MDHEN and CDR2 SYDVKM. The CDR3 loop reads CASSLYRQGFGSGNTIYF. The CDR3 nucleotides are TGTGCCAGCAGTTTATATAGGCAGGGATTCGGCTCTGGAAACACCATATATTTT. Full variable domain (missing parts from reference TRBV28 and TRBJ1-3): DVKVTQSSRYLVKRTGEKVFLECVQDMDHENMFWYRQDPGLGLRLIYFSYDVKMKEKGDIPEGYSVSREKKERFSLILESASTNQTSMYLCASSLYRQGFGSGNTIYFGEGSWLTVV.

This clone was detected once. The genes are TRBV27 and TRBJ1-2; 7 bases line up with TRBD1. This CDR3 is 14 amino acids long. The germline CDR1 and CDR2 sequences are MNHEY and SMNVEV (reference sequence). V dropped 6 bases and J dropped 0; count of bases not matched to a gene: 4. CDR3 DNA sequence: TGTGCCAGCAGGACAGGGCAAGCTAACTATGGCTACACCTTC. Protein sequence: CASRTGQANYGYTF.

About this clone: Other nucleotide sequences in the sample specify the same CDR3. The V and J genes are TRBV5-1 and TRBJ1-2; D is possibly TRBD1 (6 bases). CDR1 and CDR2 from the germline V gene are SGHRS and YFSETQ. The CDR3 is 13 amino acids. V shed 0 bases and J shed 3 bases, with 6 bases lying between them. CDR3 region: CASSLAGDYGYTF. CDR3 coding DNA: TGCGCCAGCAGCTTGGCAGGGGACTATGGCTACACCTTC.

V and J are TRBV29-1 and TRBJ2-2; tentative D call: TRBD2 (5 bases). From germline, CDR1 is SQVTM and CDR2 ANQGSEA. V lost 3 bases and J lost 6, with 11 bases in between. This CDR3 has 13 amino acids. DNA for the CDR3: TGCAGCGTTGATCCCTGGGAGTCCGGGGAGCTGTTTTTT. Encoded protein: CSVDPWESGELFF.

The chain employs TRBV5-4 and TRBJ2-3, with D perhaps matching TRBD2 (5 bases). V gave up 5 bases and J gave up 5 bases, with 27 bases separating them. In germline, CDR1 is SGHNT, CDR2 YYREEE (reference sequence). This CDR3 is 18 amino acids long. CDR3 in amino acids: CASSPNPRRPQGGDTQYF. CDR3 nucleotides: TGTGCCAGCAGTCCCAACCCCCGCCGGCCCCAAGGAGGAGATACGCAGTATTTT.

This clone was seen more than once but under ten times. The V gene is TRBV13, the J gene TRBJ2-1; 14 nucleotides match TRBD2. The trim removed 4 bases at V and 7 bases at J, leaving 6 bases unmatched. Germline CDR1 is PRHDT and CDR2 is FYEKMQ (reference sequence). The CDR3 covers 16 residues. In nucleotides, the CDR3 is TGTGCCAGCAGCTGGGGACTAGCGGGAGTAGGGAATGAGCAGTTCTTC. Residues: CASSWGLAGVGNEQFF.

There are a few counts of this clone. The rearrangement links TRBV2 to TRBJ2-7; a possible D gene is TRBD1 (6 bases). V dropped 7 bases and J dropped 0 bases, with 16 bases sitting between them. The CDR3 sequence is 15 residues long. CDR1 and CDR2 from the germline V gene are SNHLY and FYNNEI. DNA for the CDR3: TGTGCCAGCAAGGACAGTTTCCCTCTCTCCTACGAGCAGTACTTC. Translated, it gives CASKDSFPLSYEQYF.

This clone was seen once. The chain joins TRBV28 to TRBJ1-2, with 9 bases fitting TRBD1. The CDR3 contains 15 residues. Germline V gene data show CDR1 as MDHEN and CDR2 as SYDVKM. Unmatched junction bases numbered 9, after V lost 4 bases and J lost 6 bases. CDR3 nucleotides: TGTGCCAGCAGTTCCCCGGGACAGGGAAGTGATGGCTACACCTTC. Amino acid sequence: CASSSPGQGSDGYTF.

The genes are TRBV19 and TRBJ2-2; 9 bases align to TRBD2. V trimming: 4 bases; J trimming: 9 bases; junction bases outside the gene matches: 12. CDR1 LNHDA and CDR2 SQIVND come from the germline V gene (reference sequence). The CDR3 covers 16 residues. As DNA, the CDR3 is TGTGCCAGTAGTACCCTACTAGCGGGTGACCCTTGGGAGCTGTTTTTT. Protein sequence: CASSTLLAGDPWELFF.

This clone was picked up a small number of times. The V gene is TRBV7-3, the J gene TRBJ1-1; D is possibly TRBD1 (5 bases). This CDR3 is built from 15 residues. Germline CDR1 is SGHTA and CDR2 is FQGTGA. V lost 2 bases and J 0 bases, leaving 10 bases between the germline ends. CDR3 region: CASSLDGGMNTEAFF. CDR3 DNA sequence: TGTGCCAGCAGCTTAGACGGGGGGATGAACACTGAAGCTTTCTTT.

The CDR3 is CASLTSGGSYNEQFF. For the CDR3, the DNA is TGTGCCAGCTTGACTAGCGGGGGGTCTTACAATGAGCAGTTCTTC. This chain connects TRBV28 to TRBJ2-1; 13 positions match TRBD2. CDR1 and CDR2 from the germline V gene are MDHEN and SYDVKM. V shed 8 bases and J 4 bases; nucleotides not matched to a gene: 5. The CDR3 is 15 amino acids.

The chain couples TRBV2 to TRBJ1-2; maybe TRBD1 (5 bases). The CDR3 loop spans 12 amino acids. Germline values: CDR1 SNHLY, CDR2 FYNNEI. With 6 bases removed from V and 6 bases from J, the gap between germline ends came to 11 bases. The chain's CDR3 is CASRQTEHGYTF. In DNA, the CDR3 is TGTGCCAGCAGGCAGACAGAACATGGCTACACCTTC. Full variable domain (missing parts from reference TRBV2 and TRBJ1-2): EPEVTQTPSHQVTQMGQEVILRCVPISNHLYFYWYRQILGQKVEFLVSFYNNEISEKSEIFDDQFSVERPDGSNFTLKIRSTKLEDSAMYFCASRQTEHGYTFGSGTRLTVV.

The J gene is TRBJ2-5, the V gene TRBV9, with a possible D match to TRBD1 (6 bases). Between the trimmed V and J ends, which lost 0 bases and 2 bases, there was a span of 8 bases. Looked up from germline, CDR1 is SGDLS and CDR2 is YYNGEE. The CDR3 covers 14 residues. In nucleotides, the CDR3 is TGTGCCAGCAGCGTAGACAGGGTTCAAGAGACCCAGTACTTC. It specifies CASSVDRVQETQYF. Filled out from reference TRBV9 and TRBJ2-5, the complete variable domain reads DSGVTQTPKHLITATGQRVTLRCSPRSGDLSVYWYQQSLDQGLQFLIQYYNGEERAKGNILERFSAQQFPDLHSELNLSSLELGDSALYFCASSVDRVQETQYFGPGTRLLVL.

The rearrangement links TRBV5-4 to TRBJ1-1, with 9 positions matching TRBD1. This CDR3 is built from 14 residues. With V trimmed by 5 bases and J by 5 bases, 7 bases remained unmatched. The germline CDR1 and CDR2 sequences are SGHNT and YYREEE (reference sequence). The DNA for the CDR3 is TGTGCCAGCAGAAAGGGGACAGGGAGAACTGAAGCTTTCTTT. It is translated as CASRKGTGRTEAFF. Full variable domain (remainder filled in from reference TRBV5-4 and TRBJ1-1): ETGVTQSPTHLIKTRGQQVTLRCSSQSGHNTVSWYQQALGQGPQFIFQYYREEENGRGNFPPRFSGLQFPNYSSELNVNALELDDSALYLCASRKGTGRTEAFFGQGTRLTVV.